This paragraph reports one T cell receptor beta chain. Its target is not known. This record belongs to a study of CD8 T cells in ankylosing spondylitis. Study results and limitations: Ankylosing spondylitis blood seemed to carry a telltale TCR beta motif made of under 10 highly homologous variants.

TCRdb independently ran MiXCR on the 5' RACE reads; one entry per CDR3 protein. Of some 220,000 distinct CDR3 sequences in the sample, 6% to 8.5% were seen once. The sequenced material came from blood, either unsorted or a sorted T cell fraction (not recorded which). This clonotype was obtained from a male donor with ankylosing spondylitis.

CDR3: CASSLVRTSGSKGGNEQFF. CDR3 DNA sequence: TGTGCCAGCAGCTTAGTTCGGACTAGCGGGAGTAAGGGCGGAAATGAGCAGTTCTTC. The J gene is TRBJ2-1, the V gene TRBV7-6, with 13 bases matching TRBD2. The CDR3 spans 19 residues. V dropped 1 base and J dropped 7; count of bases not matched to a gene: 13. Germline V gene data show CDR1 as SGHVS and CDR2 as FNYEAQ.